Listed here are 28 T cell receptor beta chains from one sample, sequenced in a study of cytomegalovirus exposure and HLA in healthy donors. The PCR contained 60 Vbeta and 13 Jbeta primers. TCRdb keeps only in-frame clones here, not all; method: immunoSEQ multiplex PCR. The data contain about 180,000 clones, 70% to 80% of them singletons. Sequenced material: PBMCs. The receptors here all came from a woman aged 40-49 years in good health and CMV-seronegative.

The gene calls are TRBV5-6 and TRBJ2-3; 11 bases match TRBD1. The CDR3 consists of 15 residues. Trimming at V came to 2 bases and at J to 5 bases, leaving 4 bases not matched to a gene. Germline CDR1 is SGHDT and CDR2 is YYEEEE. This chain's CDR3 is CASSLGTGGEDTQYF. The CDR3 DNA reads TGTGCCAGCAGCTTAGGGACAGGGGGGGAAGATACGCAGTATTTT.

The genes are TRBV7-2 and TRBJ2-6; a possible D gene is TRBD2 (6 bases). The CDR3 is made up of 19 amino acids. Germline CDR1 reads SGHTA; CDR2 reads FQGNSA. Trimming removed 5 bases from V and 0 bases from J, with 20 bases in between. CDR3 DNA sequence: TGTGCCAGCAGCCCAACCCGACTAGGTCGCAGCTCTGGGGCCAACGTCCTGACTTTC. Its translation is CASSPTRLGRSSGANVLTF.

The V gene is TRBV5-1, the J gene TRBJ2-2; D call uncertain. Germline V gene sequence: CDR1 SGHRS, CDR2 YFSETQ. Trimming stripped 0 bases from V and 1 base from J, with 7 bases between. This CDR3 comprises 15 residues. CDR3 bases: TGCGCCAGCAGCTTGGAGAACAGGAACACCGGGGAGCTGTTTTTT. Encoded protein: CASSLENRNTGELFF. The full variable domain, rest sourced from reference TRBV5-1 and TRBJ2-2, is KAGVTQTPRYLIKTRGQQVTLSCSPISGHRSVSWYQQTPGQGLQFLFEYFSETQRNKGNFPGRFSGRQFSNSRSEMNVSTLELGDSALYLCASSLENRNTGELFFGEGSRLTVL.

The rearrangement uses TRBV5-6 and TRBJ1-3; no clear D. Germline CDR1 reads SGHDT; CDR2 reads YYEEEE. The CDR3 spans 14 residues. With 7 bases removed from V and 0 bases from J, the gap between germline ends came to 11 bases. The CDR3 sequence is CASSDIVSGNTIYF. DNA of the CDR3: TGTGCCAGCTCTGACATTGTCTCTGGAAACACCATATATTTT.

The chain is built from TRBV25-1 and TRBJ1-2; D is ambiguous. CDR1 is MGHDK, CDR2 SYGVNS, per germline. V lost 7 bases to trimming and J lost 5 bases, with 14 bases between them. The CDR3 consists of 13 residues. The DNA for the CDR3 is TGTGCCAGCAATCCCGGCGGGTGGTATGGCTACACCTTC. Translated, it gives CASNPGGWYGYTF.

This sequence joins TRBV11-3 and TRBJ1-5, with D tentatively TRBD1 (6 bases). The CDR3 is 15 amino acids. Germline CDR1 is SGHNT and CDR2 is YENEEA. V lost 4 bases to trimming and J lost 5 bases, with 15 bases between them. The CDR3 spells CASSSEGGRDQPQHF. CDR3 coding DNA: TGTGCCAGCAGCTCGGAAGGGGGAAGGGATCAGCCCCAGCATTTT. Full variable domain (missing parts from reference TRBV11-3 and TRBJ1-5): EAGVVQSPRYKIIEKKQPVAFWCNPISGHNTLYWYLQNLGQGPELLIRYENEEAVDDSQLPKDRFSAERLKGVDSTLKIQPAELGDSAVYLCASSSEGGRDQPQHFGDGTRLSIL.

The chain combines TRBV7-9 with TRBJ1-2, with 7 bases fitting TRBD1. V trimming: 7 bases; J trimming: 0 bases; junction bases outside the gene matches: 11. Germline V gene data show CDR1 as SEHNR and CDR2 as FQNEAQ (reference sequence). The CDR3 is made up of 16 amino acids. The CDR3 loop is CASTETGTSSNYGYTF. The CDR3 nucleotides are TGTGCCAGCACGGAGACAGGGACATCTTCTAACTATGGCTACACCTTC.

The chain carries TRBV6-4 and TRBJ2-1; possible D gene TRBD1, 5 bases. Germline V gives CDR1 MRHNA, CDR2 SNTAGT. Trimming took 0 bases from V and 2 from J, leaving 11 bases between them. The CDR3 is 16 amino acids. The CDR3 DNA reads TGTGCCAGCAGTGACTCGAGACTGGGGCCCTACAATGAGCAGTTCTTC. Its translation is CASSDSRLGPYNEQFF.

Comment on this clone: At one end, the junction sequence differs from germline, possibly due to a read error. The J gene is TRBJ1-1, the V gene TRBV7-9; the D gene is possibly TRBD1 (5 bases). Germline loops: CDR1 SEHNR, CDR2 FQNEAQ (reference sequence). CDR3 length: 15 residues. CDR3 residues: CSSSLAGPGNTEAFF. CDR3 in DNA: TGTTCCAGCAGCTTAGCGGGGCCAGGGAACACTGAAGCTTTCTTT.

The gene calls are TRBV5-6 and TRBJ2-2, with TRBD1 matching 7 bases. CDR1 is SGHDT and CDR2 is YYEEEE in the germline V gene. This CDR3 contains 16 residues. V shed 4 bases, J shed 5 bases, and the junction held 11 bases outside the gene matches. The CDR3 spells CASSTPTGRRTGELFF. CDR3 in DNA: TGTGCCAGCAGCACCCCGACAGGGCGTCGAACCGGGGAGCTGTTTTTT.

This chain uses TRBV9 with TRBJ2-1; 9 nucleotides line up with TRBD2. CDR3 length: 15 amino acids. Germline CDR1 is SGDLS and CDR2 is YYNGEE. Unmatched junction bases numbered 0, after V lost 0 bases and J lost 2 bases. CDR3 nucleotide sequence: TGTGCCAGCAGCGTAGGCGGGGGGGCCTACAATGAGCAGTTCTTC. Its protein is CASSVGGGAYNEQFF. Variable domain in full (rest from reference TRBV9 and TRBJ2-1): DSGVTQTPKHLITATGQRVTLRCSPRSGDLSVYWYQQSLDQGLQFLIQYYNGEERAKGNILERFSAQQFPDLHSELNLSSLELGDSALYFCASSVGGGAYNEQFFGPGTRLTVL.

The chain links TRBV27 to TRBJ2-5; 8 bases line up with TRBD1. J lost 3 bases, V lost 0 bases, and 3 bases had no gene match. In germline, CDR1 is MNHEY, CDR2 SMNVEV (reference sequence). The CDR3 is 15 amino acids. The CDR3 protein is CASSLSWTGKETQYF. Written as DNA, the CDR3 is TGTGCCAGCAGTTTATCGTGGACAGGGAAAGAGACCCAGTACTTC.

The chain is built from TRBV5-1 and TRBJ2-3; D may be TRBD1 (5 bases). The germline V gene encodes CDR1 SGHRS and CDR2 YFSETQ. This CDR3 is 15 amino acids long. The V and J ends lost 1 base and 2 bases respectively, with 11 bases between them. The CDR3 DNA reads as TGCGCCAGCAGCTTGAAGGGGCCTTCCACAGATACGCAGTATTTT. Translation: CASSLKGPSTDTQYF. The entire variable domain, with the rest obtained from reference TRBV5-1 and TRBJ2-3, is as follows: KAGVTQTPRYLIKTRGQQVTLSCSPISGHRSVSWYQQTPGQGLQFLFEYFSETQRNKGNFPGRFSGRQFSNSRSEMNVSTLELGDSALYLCASSLKGPSTDTQYFGPGTRLTVL.

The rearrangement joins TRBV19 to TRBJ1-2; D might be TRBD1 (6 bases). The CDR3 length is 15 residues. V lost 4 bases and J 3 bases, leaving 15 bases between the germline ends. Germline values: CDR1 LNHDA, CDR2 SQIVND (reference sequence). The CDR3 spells CASSTNRVGDYGYTF. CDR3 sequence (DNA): TGTGCCAGTAGTACAAACAGGGTTGGGGACTATGGCTACACCTTC.

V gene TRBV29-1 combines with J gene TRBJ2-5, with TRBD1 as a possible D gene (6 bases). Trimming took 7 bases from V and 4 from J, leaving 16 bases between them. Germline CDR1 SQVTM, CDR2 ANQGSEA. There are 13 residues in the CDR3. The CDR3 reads CSGPVGGTETQYF. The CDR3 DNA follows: TGCAGCGGCCCAGTTGGGGGCACAGAGACCCAGTACTTC.

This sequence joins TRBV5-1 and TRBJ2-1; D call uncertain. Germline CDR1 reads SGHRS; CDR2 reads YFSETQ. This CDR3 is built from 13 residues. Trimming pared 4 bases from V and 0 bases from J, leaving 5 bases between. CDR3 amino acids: CASSLSSYNEQFF. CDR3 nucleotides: TGCGCCAGCAGCCTAAGCTCCTACAATGAGCAGTTCTTC. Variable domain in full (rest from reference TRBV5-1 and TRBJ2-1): KAGVTQTPRYLIKTRGQQVTLSCSPISGHRSVSWYQQTPGQGLQFLFEYFSETQRNKGNFPGRFSGRQFSNSRSEMNVSTLELGDSALYLCASSLSSYNEQFFGPGTRLTVL.

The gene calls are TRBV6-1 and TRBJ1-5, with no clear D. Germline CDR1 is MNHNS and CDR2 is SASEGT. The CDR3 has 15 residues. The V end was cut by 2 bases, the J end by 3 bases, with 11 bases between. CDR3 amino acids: CASSESPSYNQPQHF. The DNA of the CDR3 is TGTGCCAGCAGTGAAAGCCCGAGTTACAATCAGCCCCAGCATTTT.

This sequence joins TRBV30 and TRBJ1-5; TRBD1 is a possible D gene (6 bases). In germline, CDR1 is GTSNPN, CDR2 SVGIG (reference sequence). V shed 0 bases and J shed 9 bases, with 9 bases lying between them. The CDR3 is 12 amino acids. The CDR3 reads CAWSVQGRPQHF. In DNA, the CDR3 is TGTGCCTGGAGTGTACAGGGAAGGCCCCAGCATTTT.

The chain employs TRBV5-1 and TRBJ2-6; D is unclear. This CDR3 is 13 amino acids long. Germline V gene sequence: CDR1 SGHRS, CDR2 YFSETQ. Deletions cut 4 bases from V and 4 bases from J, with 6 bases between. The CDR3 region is CASSPEGANVLTF. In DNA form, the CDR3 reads TGCGCCAGCAGCCCGGAGGGGGCCAACGTCCTGACTTTC.

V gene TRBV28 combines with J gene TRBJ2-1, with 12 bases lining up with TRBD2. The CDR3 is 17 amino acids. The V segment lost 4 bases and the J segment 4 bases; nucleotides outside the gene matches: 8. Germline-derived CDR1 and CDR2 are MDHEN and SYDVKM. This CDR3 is CASSSHGLAGTYNEQFF. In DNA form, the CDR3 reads TGTGCCAGCAGTTCGCACGGACTAGCGGGGACTTACAATGAGCAGTTCTTC.

CDR3 bases: TGCGCCAGCAGCTTGGGTGATCGGGGGGGCTACACCTTC. It codes for CASSLGDRGGYTF. This chain joins TRBV5-1 and TRBJ1-2; possible D gene TRBD1, 5 bases. V was shortened by 0 bases and J by 8 bases, with 11 bases between the two germline ends. The CDR3 is 13 residues long. Germline-derived CDR1 and CDR2 are SGHRS and YFSETQ.

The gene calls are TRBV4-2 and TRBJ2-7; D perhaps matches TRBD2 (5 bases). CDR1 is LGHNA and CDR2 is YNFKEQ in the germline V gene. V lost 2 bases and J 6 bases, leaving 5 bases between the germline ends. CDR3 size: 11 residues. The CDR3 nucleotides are TGTGCCAGCAGCCAAAGCGGCGAGCAGTACTTC. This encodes CASSQSGEQYF.

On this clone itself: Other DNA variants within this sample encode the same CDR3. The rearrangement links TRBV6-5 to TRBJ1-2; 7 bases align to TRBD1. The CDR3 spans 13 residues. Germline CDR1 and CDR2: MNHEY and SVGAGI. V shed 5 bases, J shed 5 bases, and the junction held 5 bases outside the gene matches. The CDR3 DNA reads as TGTGCCAGCAGTCCCGACAGGGTTTATGGCTACACCTTC. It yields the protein CASSPDRVYGYTF.

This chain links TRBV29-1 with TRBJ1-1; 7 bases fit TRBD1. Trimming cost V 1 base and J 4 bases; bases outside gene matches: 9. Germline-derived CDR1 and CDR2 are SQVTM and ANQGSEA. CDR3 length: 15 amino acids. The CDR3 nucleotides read TGCAGCGTTGAAGCCCGACAGGGCGAGGGCACTGAAGCTTTCTTT. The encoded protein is CSVEARQGEGTEAFF.

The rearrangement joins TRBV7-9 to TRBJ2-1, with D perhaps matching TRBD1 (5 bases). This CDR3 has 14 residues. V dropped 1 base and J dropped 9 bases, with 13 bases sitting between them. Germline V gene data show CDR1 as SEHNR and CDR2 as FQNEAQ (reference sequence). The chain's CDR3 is CASSLEGVGSEQFF. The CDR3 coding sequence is TGTGCCAGCAGCTTAGAAGGGGTGGGGTCTGAGCAGTTCTTC.

This CDR3 reads CASSKAESAGELFF. The CDR3 coding sequence is TGTGCCAGCAGCAAAGCCGAGAGTGCCGGGGAGCTGTTTTTT. The rearrangement joins TRBV21-1 to TRBJ2-2; TRBD2, the D gene given by the table, was not confirmed from the DNA. TRBV21-1 is an annotated pseudogene. This CDR3 is 14 amino acids long.

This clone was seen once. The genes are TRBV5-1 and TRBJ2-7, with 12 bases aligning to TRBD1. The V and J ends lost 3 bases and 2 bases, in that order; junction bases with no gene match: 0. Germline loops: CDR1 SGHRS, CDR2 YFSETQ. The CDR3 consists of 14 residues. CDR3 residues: CASSWDRGPYEQYF. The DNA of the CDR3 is TGCGCCAGCAGCTGGGACAGGGGGCCCTACGAGCAGTACTTC.

This CDR3 is CASSINPGTDTQYF. In DNA, the CDR3 is TGTGCCAGTAGTATAAACCCAGGAACAGATACGCAGTATTTT. V gene TRBV19 combines with J gene TRBJ2-3, with D hard to call. V lost 2 bases to trimming and J lost 3 bases, with 9 bases between them. This CDR3 is built from 14 residues. Germline values: CDR1 LNHDA, CDR2 SQIVND (reference sequence).